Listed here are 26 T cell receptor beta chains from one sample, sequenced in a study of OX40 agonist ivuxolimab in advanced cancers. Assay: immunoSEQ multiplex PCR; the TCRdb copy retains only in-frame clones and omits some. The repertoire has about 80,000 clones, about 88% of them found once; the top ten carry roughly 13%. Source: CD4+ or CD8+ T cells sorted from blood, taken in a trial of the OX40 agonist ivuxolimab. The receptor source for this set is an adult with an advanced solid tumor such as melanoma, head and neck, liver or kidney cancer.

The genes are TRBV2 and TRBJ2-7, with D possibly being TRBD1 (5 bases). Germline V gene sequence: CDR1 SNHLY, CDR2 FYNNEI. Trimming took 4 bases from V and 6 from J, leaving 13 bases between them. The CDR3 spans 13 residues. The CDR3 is CASSVQGLGEQYF. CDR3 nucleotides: TGTGCCAGCAGTGTCCAGGGTTTGGGCGAGCAGTACTTC.

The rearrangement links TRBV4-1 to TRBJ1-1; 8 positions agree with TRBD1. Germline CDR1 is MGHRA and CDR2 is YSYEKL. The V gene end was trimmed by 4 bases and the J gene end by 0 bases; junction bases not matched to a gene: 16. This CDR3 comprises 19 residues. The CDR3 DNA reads TGCGCCAGCAGCCTATATTTAAAGCCGGGACAGGCGATGAACACTGAAGCTTTCTTT. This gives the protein CASSLYLKPGQAMNTEAFF.

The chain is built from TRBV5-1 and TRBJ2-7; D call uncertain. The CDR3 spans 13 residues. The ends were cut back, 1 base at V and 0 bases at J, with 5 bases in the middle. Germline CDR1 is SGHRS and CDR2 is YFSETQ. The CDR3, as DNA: TGCGCCAGCAGCTTGTCGCGCTCCTACGAGCAGTACTTC. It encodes CASSLSRSYEQYF.

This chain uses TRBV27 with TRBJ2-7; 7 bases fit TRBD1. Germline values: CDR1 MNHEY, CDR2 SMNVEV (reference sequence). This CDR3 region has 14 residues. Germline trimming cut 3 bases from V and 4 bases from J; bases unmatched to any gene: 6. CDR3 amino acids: CASSLAGGPYEQYF. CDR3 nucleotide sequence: TGTGCCAGCAGTTTGGCAGGGGGACCATACGAGCAGTACTTC.

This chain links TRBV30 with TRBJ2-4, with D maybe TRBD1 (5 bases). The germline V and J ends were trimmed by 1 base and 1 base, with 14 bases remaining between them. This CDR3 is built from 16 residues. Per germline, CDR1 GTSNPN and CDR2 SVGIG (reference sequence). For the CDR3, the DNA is TGTGCCTGGAGTGCTAGGGGCAAATCGGCCAAAAACATTCAGTACTTC. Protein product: CAWSARGKSAKNIQYF.

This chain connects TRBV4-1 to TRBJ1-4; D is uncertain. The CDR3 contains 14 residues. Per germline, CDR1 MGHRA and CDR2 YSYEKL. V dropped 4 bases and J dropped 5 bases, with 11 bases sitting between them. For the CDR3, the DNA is TGCGCCAGCAGCCCCGGATGGAGGAATGAAAAACTGTTTTTT. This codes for CASSPGWRNEKLFF.

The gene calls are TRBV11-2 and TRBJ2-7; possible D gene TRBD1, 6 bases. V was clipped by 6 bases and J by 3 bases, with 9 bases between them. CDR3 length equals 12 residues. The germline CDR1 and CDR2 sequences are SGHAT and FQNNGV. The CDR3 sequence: CASRQGLYEQYF. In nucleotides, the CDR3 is TGTGCCAGCAGACAGGGTCTCTACGAGCAGTACTTC.

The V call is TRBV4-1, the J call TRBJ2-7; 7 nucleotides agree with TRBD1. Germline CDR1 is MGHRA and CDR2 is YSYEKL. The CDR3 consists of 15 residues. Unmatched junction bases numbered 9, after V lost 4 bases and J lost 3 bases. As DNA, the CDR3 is TGCGCCAGCAGCCGCTTGACAGGGAACTTCTACGAGCAGTACTTC. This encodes CASSRLTGNFYEQYF.

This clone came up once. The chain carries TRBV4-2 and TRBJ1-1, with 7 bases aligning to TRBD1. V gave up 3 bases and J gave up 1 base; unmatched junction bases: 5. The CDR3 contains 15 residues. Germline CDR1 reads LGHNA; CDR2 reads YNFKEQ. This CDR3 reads CASSHRQGTNTEAFF. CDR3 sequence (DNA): TGTGCCAGCAGCCATAGACAGGGAACGAACACTGAAGCTTTCTTT.

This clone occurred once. The CDR3 sequence: CASSLRDDGYTF. The CDR3 DNA sequence: TGTGCCAGCAGCTTGCGGGACGATGGCTACACCTTC. The chain uses TRBV5-6 and TRBJ1-2, with D possibly matching TRBD1 (5 bases). V was pared by 1 base and J by 6 bases, with 7 bases between. There are 12 residues in the CDR3. From germline, CDR1 is SGHDT and CDR2 YYEEEE.

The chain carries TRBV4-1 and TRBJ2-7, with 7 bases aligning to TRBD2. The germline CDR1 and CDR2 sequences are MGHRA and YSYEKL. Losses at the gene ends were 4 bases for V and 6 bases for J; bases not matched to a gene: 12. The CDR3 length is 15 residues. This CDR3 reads CASSRHGGAGSEQYF. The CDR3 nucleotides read TGCGCCAGCAGCCGTCACGGTGGAGCGGGAAGCGAGCAGTACTTC.

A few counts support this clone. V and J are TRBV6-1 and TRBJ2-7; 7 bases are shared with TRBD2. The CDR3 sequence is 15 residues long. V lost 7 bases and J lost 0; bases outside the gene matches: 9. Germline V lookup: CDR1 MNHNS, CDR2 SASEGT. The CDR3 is CASTPEVAGSYEQYF. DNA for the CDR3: TGTGCCAGCACCCCCGAGGTAGCGGGCTCCTACGAGCAGTACTTC.

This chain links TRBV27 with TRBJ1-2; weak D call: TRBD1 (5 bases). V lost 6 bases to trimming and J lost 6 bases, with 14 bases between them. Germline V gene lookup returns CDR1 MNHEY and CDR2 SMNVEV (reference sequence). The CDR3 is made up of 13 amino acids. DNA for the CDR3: TGTGCCAGCAGCTTCGGCAGGGCGGATGGCTACACCTTC. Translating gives CASSFGRADGYTF.

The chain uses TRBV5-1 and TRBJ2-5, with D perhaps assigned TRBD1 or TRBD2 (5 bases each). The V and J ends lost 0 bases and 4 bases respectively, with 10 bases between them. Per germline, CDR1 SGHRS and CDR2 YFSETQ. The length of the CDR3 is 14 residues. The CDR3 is CASSLAGAGETQYF. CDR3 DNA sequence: TGCGCCAGCAGCTTGGCCGGGGCCGGAGAGACCCAGTACTTC.

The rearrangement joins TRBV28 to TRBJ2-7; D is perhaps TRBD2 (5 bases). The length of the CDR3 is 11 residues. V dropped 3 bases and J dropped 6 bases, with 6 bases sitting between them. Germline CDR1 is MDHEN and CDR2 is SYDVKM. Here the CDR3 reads CASSFEGEQYF. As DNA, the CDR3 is TGTGCCAGCAGTTTTGAGGGCGAGCAGTACTTC.

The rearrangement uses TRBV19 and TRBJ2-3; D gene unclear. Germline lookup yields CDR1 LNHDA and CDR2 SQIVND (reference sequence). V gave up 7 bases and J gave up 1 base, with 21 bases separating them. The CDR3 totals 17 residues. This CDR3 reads CASTFVGWAFGTDTQYF. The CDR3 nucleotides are TGTGCCAGTACCTTTGTCGGGTGGGCGTTTGGCACAGATACGCAGTATTTT. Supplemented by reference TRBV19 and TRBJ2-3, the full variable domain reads DGGITQSPKYLFRKEGQNVTLSCEQNLNHDAMYWYRQDPGQGLRLIYYSQIVNDFQKGDIAEGYSVSREKKESFPLTVTSAQKNPTAFYLCASTFVGWAFGTDTQYFGPGTRLTVL.

CDR3 nucleotides: TGCGCCAGCAGTGACCGGGGGCCAGATACGCAGTATTTT. Translated: CASSDRGPDTQYF. The chain carries TRBV10-1 and TRBJ2-3; D may match TRBD1 or TRBD2 (6 bases each). Germline lookup yields CDR1 WNHNN and CDR2 SYGVQD (reference sequence). The CDR3 covers 13 residues. The V and J ends lost 3 bases and 4 bases respectively, with 8 bases between them.

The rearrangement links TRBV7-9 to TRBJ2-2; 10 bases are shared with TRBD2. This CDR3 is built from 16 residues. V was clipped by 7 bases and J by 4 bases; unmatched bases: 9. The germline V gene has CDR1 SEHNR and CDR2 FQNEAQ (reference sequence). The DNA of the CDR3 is TGTGCCAGCACCCCATCCCTAGCGGGAGCCACCGGGGAGCTGTTTTTT. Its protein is CASTPSLAGATGELFF. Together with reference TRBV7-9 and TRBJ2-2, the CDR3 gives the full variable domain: DTGVSQNPRHKITKRGQNVTFRCDPISEHNRLYWYRQTLGQGPEFLTYFQNEAQLEKSRLLSDRFSAERPKGSFSTLEIQRTEQGDSAMYLCASTPSLAGATGELFFGEGSRLTVL.

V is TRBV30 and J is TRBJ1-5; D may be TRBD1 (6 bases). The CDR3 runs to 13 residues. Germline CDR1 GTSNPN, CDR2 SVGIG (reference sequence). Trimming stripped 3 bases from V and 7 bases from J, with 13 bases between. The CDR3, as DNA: TGTGCCTGGAGCCCCACAGGGTACCAGCCCCAGCATTTT. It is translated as CAWSPTGYQPQHF.

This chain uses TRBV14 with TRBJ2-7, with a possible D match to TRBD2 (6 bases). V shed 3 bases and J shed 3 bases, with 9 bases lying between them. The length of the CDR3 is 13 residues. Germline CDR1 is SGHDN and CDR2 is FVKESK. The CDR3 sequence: CASSHGLIYEQYF. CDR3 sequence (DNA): TGTGCCAGCAGCCATGGACTAATCTACGAGCAGTACTTC.

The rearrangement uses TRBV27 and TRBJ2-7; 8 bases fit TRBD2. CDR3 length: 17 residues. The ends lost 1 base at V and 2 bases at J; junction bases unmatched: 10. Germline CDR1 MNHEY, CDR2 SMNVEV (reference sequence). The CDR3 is CASSLLGGLGAAYEQYF. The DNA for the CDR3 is TGTGCCAGCAGTTTATTAGGGGGACTAGGGGCTGCCTACGAGCAGTACTTC.

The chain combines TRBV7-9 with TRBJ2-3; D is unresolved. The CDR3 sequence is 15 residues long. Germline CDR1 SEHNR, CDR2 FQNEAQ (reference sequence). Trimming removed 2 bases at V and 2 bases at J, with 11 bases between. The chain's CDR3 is CASSLRASPTDTQYF. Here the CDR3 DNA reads TGTGCCAGCAGCTTACGCGCCAGTCCCACAGATACGCAGTATTTT.

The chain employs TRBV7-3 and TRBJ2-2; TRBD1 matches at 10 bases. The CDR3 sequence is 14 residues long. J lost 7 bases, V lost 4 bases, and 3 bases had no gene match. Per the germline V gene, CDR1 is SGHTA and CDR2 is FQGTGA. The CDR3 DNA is TGTGCCAGCAGCTCGGGACAGGGGAGCGGGGAGCTGTTTTTT. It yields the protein CASSSGQGSGELFF. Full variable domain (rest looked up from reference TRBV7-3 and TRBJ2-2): GAGVSQTPSNKVTEKGKYVELRCDPISGHTALYWYRQSLGQGPEFLIYFQGTGAADDSGLPNDRFFAVRPEGSVSTLKIQRTERGDSAVYLCASSSGQGSGELFFGEGSRLTVL.

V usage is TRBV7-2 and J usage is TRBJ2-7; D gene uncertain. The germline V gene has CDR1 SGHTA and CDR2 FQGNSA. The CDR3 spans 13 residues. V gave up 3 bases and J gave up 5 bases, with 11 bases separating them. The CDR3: CASSFYLSNEQYF. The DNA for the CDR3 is TGTGCCAGCAGCTTTTATCTTTCCAACGAGCAGTACTTC.

The CDR3 reads CASSIDRAGGLNEQFF. The CDR3, as DNA: TGTGCCAGTAGTATAGATCGGGCGGGAGGGCTCAATGAGCAGTTCTTC. V is TRBV19 and J is TRBJ2-1; 9 nucleotides match TRBD2. CDR3 length: 16 amino acids. Trimming cost V 0 bases and J 6 bases; bases outside gene matches: 6. Germline values: CDR1 LNHDA, CDR2 SQIVND (reference sequence).

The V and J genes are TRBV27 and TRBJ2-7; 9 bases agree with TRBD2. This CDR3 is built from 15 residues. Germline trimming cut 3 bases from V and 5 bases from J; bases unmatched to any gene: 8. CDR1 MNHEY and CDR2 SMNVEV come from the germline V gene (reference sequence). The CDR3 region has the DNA TGTGCCAGCAGTTTTGGGGCGGGAGGGCAGAACGAGCAGTACTTC. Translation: CASSFGAGGQNEQYF.